This T cell receptor beta chain originates from a study of cytomegalovirus exposure and HLA in healthy donors. At the level of the study: Around 81% of around 400 genotyped donors fell in the Caucasian-associated ancestry cluster. Overall study findings and caveats: Both high specificity and high sensitivity reportedly marked the classifier's diagnosis of cytomegalovirus status.

Primers for the PCR totalled 60 Vbeta and 13 Jbeta. Sequencing used immunoSEQ multiplex PCR; TCRdb keeps in-frame clones, though not all of them. The data show 45,000 to 60,000 clones, around 74% seen once. Trimming took 5 bases from V and 4 from J; bases not matched to a gene: 7. CDR1 MNHNY and CDR2 SVGAGI come from the germline V gene (reference sequence). The CDR3 has 14 amino acids. Notes on this clone: The antigen remains undetermined.

The clonotype comes from a man aged 30 to 39 in good health and CMV-seronegative. The V call is TRBV6-6, the J call TRBJ2-7; TRBD1 matches at 8 bases. Sequencing was done on a sample of PBMCs. This chain's CDR3 is CASSKRTGMYEQYF. The CDR3 bases are TGTGCCAGCAGTAAGCGGACAGGGATGTACGAGCAGTACTTC.